What follows are 16 T cell receptor beta chains derived from one specimen sequenced in a study of CD8 T cells in ankylosing spondylitis. A single record per CDR3 protein comes from TCRdb applying MiXCR to the 5' RACE reads. The table shows 150,000 to 200,000 distinct CDR3 sequences, with 25% to 35% occurring only once. The sequenced sample consisted of synovial fluid, either unsorted or a sorted T cell fraction (not recorded which). The receptor source for this set is a male donor with ankylosing spondylitis.

This clonotype was observed at least ten times. This chain uses TRBV2 with TRBJ1-5, with D perhaps matching TRBD1 (6 bases). With 6 bases removed from V and 0 bases from J, the gap between germline ends came to 9 bases. Germline lookup yields CDR1 SNHLY and CDR2 FYNNEI. The CDR3 consists of 14 residues. In nucleotides, the CDR3 is TGTGCCAGCAGGGGGGCCCTTAGCAATCAGCCCCAGCATTTT. Amino acid sequence: CASRGALSNQPQHF.

In its sample, this clonotype was seen once. The chain combines TRBV5-1 with TRBJ2-3; 14 bases align to TRBD2. The CDR3 has 18 amino acids. Per germline, CDR1 SGHRS and CDR2 YFSETQ. V lost 1 base, J lost 6 bases, and 10 bases stayed unmatched. The CDR3 DNA reads as TGCGCCAGCAGCTTGTTACCGGGACTAGCGGGAGTCGGCGATACGCAGTATTTT. Its protein is CASSLLPGLAGVGDTQYF.

The CDR3 coding sequence is TGTGCCAGCAGCCGACAGCGGACAGGGGTAGGCTACACCTTC. This translates into CASSRQRTGVGYTF. This sequence joins TRBV27 and TRBJ1-2; 9 nucleotides line up with TRBD1. Germline-derived CDR1 and CDR2 are MNHEY and SMNVEV (reference sequence). With 6 bases clipped from V and 8 bases from J, the junction kept 10 bases outside the gene matches. The CDR3 runs to 14 residues.

This clonotype appeared a few times. V is TRBV20-1 and J is TRBJ1-2; maybe TRBD1 (6 bases). Germline V CDR1 and CDR2: DFQATT, SNEGSKA (reference sequence). Trimming shortened V by 6 bases and J by 6 bases, and 17 bases separated the two germline ends. This CDR3 has 13 residues. The CDR3 sequence is CSALRGGTDGYTF. The CDR3 DNA sequence: TGCAGTGCCCTTAGGGGGGGTACGGATGGCTACACCTTC.

This clonotype has at least ten counts. The genes are TRBV7-9 and TRBJ2-4, with 7 positions matching TRBD2. The length of the CDR3 is 16 residues. V lost 11 bases to trimming and J lost 3 bases; unmatched junction nucleotides: 16. CDR1 is SEHNR and CDR2 is FQNEAQ in the germline V gene (reference sequence). The CDR3 DNA sequence: TGTGCCGTCGGACTCCATGGCGGGAGTGTCAAAAACATTCAGTACTTC. Protein product: CAVGLHGGSVKNIQYF.

The rearrangement joins TRBV24-1 to TRBJ2-5; D possibly uses TRBD1 or TRBD2 (5 bases each). This CDR3 is 16 amino acids long. In germline, CDR1 is KGHDR, CDR2 SFDVKD. Trimming removed 0 bases at V and 3 bases at J, with 13 bases between. CDR3 coding DNA: TGTGCCACCAGTGATTTGCGTTTTGGGGGAGAAGAGACCCAGTACTTC. This sequence encodes CATSDLRFGGEETQYF.

V gene TRBV6-2 or TRBV6-3 combines with J gene TRBJ2-7, with 11 nucleotides matching TRBD2. Looked up from germline, CDR1 is MNHEY and CDR2 is SVGEGT. The CDR3 has 14 amino acids. The ends lost 5 bases at V and 6 bases at J; junction bases unmatched: 6. The CDR3 region is CASSLSGRAAEQYF. Here the CDR3 DNA reads TGTGCCAGCAGTCTTAGCGGGAGGGCCGCCGAGCAGTACTTC.

This clonotype was counted at least ten times. The V gene is TRBV6-1, the J gene TRBJ2-7; 10 bases map to TRBD1. The CDR3 extends over 17 amino acids. The germline V gene encodes CDR1 MNHNS and CDR2 SASEGT. V lost 6 bases, J lost 4 bases, and 15 bases stayed unmatched. The CDR3 DNA sequence: TGTGCCAGCAGCCCAAGGAAGACCGGGACAGGGGTTTACGAGCAGTACTTC. Protein sequence: CASSPRKTGTGVYEQYF.

CDR3 loop: CASRKSGASTDTQYF. The CDR3 DNA is TGTGCCAGCAGGAAGAGCGGGGCCAGCACAGATACGCAGTATTTT. V gene TRBV2 combines with J gene TRBJ2-3; 7 bases are a match to TRBD2. Trimming cost V 6 bases and J 0 bases; bases outside gene matches: 6. CDR1 is SNHLY, CDR2 FYNNEI, per germline. This CDR3 region has 15 residues.

This clonotype was counted between two and nine times. The chain links TRBV4-3 to TRBJ2-3; 13 bases match TRBD2. Trimming at V came to 4 bases and at J to 5 bases, leaving 12 bases not matched to a gene. CDR3 length equals 18 residues. Germline V gene sequence: CDR1 LGHNA, CDR2 YSLEER. The CDR3 sequence: CASSPGNTGTSGIDTQYF. The DNA for the CDR3 is TGCGCCAGCAGCCCCGGTAATACAGGGACTAGCGGGATAGATACGCAGTATTTT.

The chain couples TRBV7-9 to TRBJ2-3; a possible D gene is TRBD1 (6 bases). Germline-derived CDR1 and CDR2 are SEHNR and FQNEAQ (reference sequence). V lost 3 bases, J lost 4 bases, and 14 bases lay in between. CDR3 length: 15 residues. CDR3: CASSFGTGRADTQYF. The CDR3 nucleotides read TGTGCCAGCAGCTTCGGAACAGGGCGGGCAGATACGCAGTATTTT.

The chain links TRBV11-2 to TRBJ2-5; 8 bases fit TRBD1. CDR1 and CDR2 (germline): SGHAT, FQNNGV. The CDR3 length is 15 residues. J lost 2 bases, V lost 4 bases, and 6 bases had no gene match. The CDR3 region is CASSSGQGRQETQYF. The CDR3 DNA sequence: TGTGCCAGCAGCTCAGGACAGGGAAGACAAGAGACCCAGTACTTC.

The chain employs TRBV20-1 and TRBJ2-1; perhaps D is TRBD1 or TRBD2 (5 bases each). With 6 bases removed from V and 4 bases from J, the gap between germline ends came to 16 bases. CDR3 length equals 14 residues. The germline V gene encodes CDR1 DFQATT and CDR2 SNEGSKA (reference sequence). The CDR3 loop reads CSAQDGSGYNEQFF. In nucleotides, the CDR3 is TGCAGTGCACAGGACGGTTCGGGGTACAATGAGCAGTTCTTC.

The CDR3 DNA reads as TGTGCCAGCAGCTCGGTACAGGGGCAGTATGGCTACACCTTC. It codes for CASSSVQGQYGYTF. V is TRBV28 and J is TRBJ1-2, with 7 bases identical to TRBD1. The CDR3 spans 14 residues. The germline gives CDR1 MDHEN, CDR2 SYDVKM. J was trimmed by 5 bases and V by 6 bases; bases with no gene match: 9.

The rearrangement links TRBV15 to TRBJ1-5; a possible D gene is TRBD1 (5 bases). Between the trimmed V and J ends, which lost 6 bases and 3 bases, there was a span of 9 bases. The CDR3 is made up of 13 amino acids. Germline loops: CDR1 LNHNV, CDR2 YYDKDF (reference sequence). Here the CDR3 reads CATRQGSNQPQHF. The DNA for the CDR3 is TGTGCCACCAGGCAGGGATCCAATCAGCCCCAGCATTTT.

This clonotype turned up a few times. This rearrangement joins TRBV12-3 or TRBV12-4 to TRBJ2-2; perhaps D is TRBD1 or TRBD2 (5 bases each). Trimming stripped 8 bases from V and 2 bases from J, with 12 bases between. The CDR3 sequence is 14 residues long. CDR3 bases: TGTGCCAGCGGGCTCCGGGGCAACACCGGGGAGCTGTTTTTT. Its protein product is CASGLRGNTGELFF.